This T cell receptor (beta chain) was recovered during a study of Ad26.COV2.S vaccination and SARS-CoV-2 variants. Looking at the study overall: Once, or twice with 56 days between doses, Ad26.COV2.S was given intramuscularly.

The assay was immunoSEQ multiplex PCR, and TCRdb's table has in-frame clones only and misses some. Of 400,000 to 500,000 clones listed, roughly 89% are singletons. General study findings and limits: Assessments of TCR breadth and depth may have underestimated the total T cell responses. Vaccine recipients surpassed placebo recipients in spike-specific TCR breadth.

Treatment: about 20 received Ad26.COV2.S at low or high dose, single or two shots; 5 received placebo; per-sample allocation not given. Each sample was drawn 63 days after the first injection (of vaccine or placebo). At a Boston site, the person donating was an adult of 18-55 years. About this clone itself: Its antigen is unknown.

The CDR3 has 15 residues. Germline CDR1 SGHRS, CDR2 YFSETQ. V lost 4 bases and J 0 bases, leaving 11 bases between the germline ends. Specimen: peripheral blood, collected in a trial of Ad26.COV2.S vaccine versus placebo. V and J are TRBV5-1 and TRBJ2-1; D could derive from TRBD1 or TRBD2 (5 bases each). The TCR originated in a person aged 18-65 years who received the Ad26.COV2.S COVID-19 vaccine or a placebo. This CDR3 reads CASSRDGSSYNEQFF. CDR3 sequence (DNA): TGCGCCAGCAGCAGGGACGGTAGCTCCTACAATGAGCAGTTCTTC.